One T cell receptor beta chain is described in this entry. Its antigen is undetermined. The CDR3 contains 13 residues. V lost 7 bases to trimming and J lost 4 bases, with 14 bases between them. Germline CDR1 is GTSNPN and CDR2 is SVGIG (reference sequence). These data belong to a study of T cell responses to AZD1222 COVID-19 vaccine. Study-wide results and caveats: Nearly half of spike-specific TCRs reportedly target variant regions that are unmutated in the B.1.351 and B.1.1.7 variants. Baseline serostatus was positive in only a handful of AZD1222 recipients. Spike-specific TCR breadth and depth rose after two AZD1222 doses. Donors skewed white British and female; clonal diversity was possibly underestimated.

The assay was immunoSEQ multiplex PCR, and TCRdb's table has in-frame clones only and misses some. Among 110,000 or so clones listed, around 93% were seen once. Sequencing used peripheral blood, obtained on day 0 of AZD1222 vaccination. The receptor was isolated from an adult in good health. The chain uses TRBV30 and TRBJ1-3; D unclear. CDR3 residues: CALKLGAGNTIYF. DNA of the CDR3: TGTGCCTTGAAGCTCGGAGCCGGAAACACCATATATTTT.